Below are 14 T cell receptor beta chains sequenced from a single sample in a study of PD-1 blockade in classical Hodgkin lymphoma. Noted time point: cycle 4 day 1 (C4D1), after five to seven weeks of nivolumab. All trial patients relapsed after autologous stem cell transplantation. It was by magnetic negative selection that CD4+ T cells were purified from thawed PBMCs. The table came from immunoSEQ multiplex PCR; TCRdb's copy has only in-frame clones and leaves some out. Among some 15,000 clones, 65% to 80% were seen once, and the ten largest hold about 2%. The sequences come from CD4+ T cells from blood, collected before the fourth cycle of nivolumab. These receptors all stem from a human donor with classical Hodgkin lymphoma.

The chain combines TRBV29-1 with TRBJ2-3; D gene unclear. The CDR3 spans 13 residues. Trimming cost V 2 bases and J 0 bases, with 6 bases left between them. From germline, CDR1 is SQVTM and CDR2 ANQGSEA. CDR3 nucleotide sequence: TGCAGCGTTGAACGATCTAGCACAGATACGCAGTATTTT. This translates into CSVERSSTDTQYF.

This clone has just one count. The V call is TRBV6-5, the J call TRBJ1-5; the D gene is possibly TRBD1 (6 bases). The CDR3 contains 15 residues. Germline V CDR1 and CDR2: MNHEY, SVGAGI. Trimming left V 2 bases short and J 4 bases short, with 12 bases between. The CDR3 coding sequence is TGTGCCAGCAGTTACACAGGGTTAGGGAATCAGCCCCAGCATTTT. Its translation is CASSYTGLGNQPQHF.

CDR3 nucleotide sequence: TGTGCCAGCAGTGAAGGCGCGGCCAAAAACATTCAGTACTTC. Protein sequence: CASSEGAAKNIQYF. The V call is TRBV25-1, the J call TRBJ2-4; D is undetermined. Germline assignment: CDR1 MGHDK and CDR2 SYGVNS. Trimming left V 2 bases short and J 1 base short, with 6 bases between. The CDR3 runs to 14 residues.

CDR3 coding DNA: TGTGCCAGCTCACCACTGCAGGGGAGACAAGAGACCCAGTACTTC. It translates to CASSPLQGRQETQYF. The chain is built from TRBV18 and TRBJ2-5; D may be TRBD1 (6 bases). The CDR3 has 15 residues. Trimming removed 1 base at V and 2 bases at J, with 11 bases between. Germline V gene data show CDR1 as KGHSH and CDR2 as LQKENI.

The chain recombines TRBV27 with TRBJ2-7, with D possibly called TRBD1 or TRBD2 (5 bases each). CDR3 length: 15 amino acids. Germline V CDR1 and CDR2: MNHEY, SMNVEV (reference sequence). The ends were cut back, 4 bases at V and 2 bases at J, with 15 bases in the middle. The CDR3 DNA reads as TGTGCCAGCAGTTACCGCCGGGACGGAGCCTACGAGCAGTACTTC. Protein product: CASSYRRDGAYEQYF.

This clone is medium-sized by share. The chain's CDR3 is CASSVSGTGMSEGTQYF. The CDR3, as DNA: TGTGCCAGCAGCGTTTCCGGGACAGGGATGTCGGAGGGGACCCAGTACTTC. The chain employs TRBV4-2 and TRBJ2-5; 9 positions match TRBD1. There are 17 residues in the CDR3. V was pared by 5 bases and J by 7 bases, with 17 bases of the junction left unmatched. Germline V gene sequence: CDR1 LGHNA, CDR2 YNFKEQ.

The genes are TRBV28 and TRBJ2-2; the match to TRBD1 covers 9 bases. The germline V gene has CDR1 MDHEN and CDR2 SYDVKM. This CDR3 is built from 16 residues. Trimming removed 5 bases from V and 2 bases from J; junction bases left unmatched: 6. The CDR3 DNA reads TGTGCCAGCAGTGCCCCGGACAGGGGAAACACCGGGGAGCTGTTTTTT. This encodes CASSAPDRGNTGELFF. Based on the CDR3 plus reference TRBV28 and TRBJ2-2, the full variable domain is DVKVTQSSRYLVKRTGEKVFLECVQDMDHENMFWYRQDPGLGLRLIYFSYDVKMKEKGDIPEGYSVSREKKERFSLILESASTNQTSMYLCASSAPDRGNTGELFFGEGSRLTVL.

The chain links TRBV18 to TRBJ2-2, with 9 positions matching TRBD2. V was clipped by 0 bases and J by 7 bases; unmatched bases: 6. The CDR3 covers 16 residues. From germline, CDR1 is KGHSH and CDR2 LQKENI. CDR3 nucleotide sequence: TGTGCCAGCTCACCACCCCTAGCGGGGCTGAGCGGGGAGCTGTTTTTT. Residues: CASSPPLAGLSGELFF.

V gene TRBV5-4 combines with J gene TRBJ2-1; D possibly corresponds to TRBD2 (7 bases). The germline V gene has CDR1 SGHNT and CDR2 YYREEE (reference sequence). With 3 bases removed from V and 0 bases from J, the gap between germline ends came to 13 bases. There are 16 residues in the CDR3. In nucleotides, the CDR3 is TGTGCCAGCAGCTCGGGGGGCGCAAGCTCCTACAATGAGCAGTTCTTC. Residues: CASSSGGASSYNEQFF.

The chain recombines TRBV9 with TRBJ1-3; D is ambiguous. V dropped 2 bases and J dropped 0 bases, with 15 bases sitting between them. The V gene's germline CDR1 is SGDLS and CDR2 YYNGEE. This CDR3 is built from 17 residues. CDR3 in amino acids: CASSVELGMLSGNTIYF. The DNA of the CDR3 is TGTGCCAGCAGCGTTGAGCTGGGAATGCTCTCTGGAAACACCATATATTTT. Full variable domain (outside the CDR3, taken from reference TRBV9 and TRBJ1-3): DSGVTQTPKHLITATGQRVTLRCSPRSGDLSVYWYQQSLDQGLQFLIQYYNGEERAKGNILERFSAQQFPDLHSELNLSSLELGDSALYFCASSVELGMLSGNTIYFGEGSWLTVV.

The table lists this clone with a few counts. The chain links TRBV19 to TRBJ1-2; TRBD1 agrees at 7 bases. Germline CDR1 and CDR2: LNHDA and SQIVND (reference sequence). Losses at the gene ends were 5 bases for V and 5 bases for J; bases not matched to a gene: 8. The CDR3 runs 14 residues. CDR3 bases: TGTGCCAGTAGTCCGCAGACAGGGCAGTATGGCTACACCTTC. Its translation is CASSPQTGQYGYTF.

V usage is TRBV6-4 and J usage is TRBJ2-5; D may correspond to TRBD1 or TRBD2 (6 bases each). Looked up from germline, CDR1 is MRHNA and CDR2 is SNTAGT. V dropped 8 bases and J dropped 0 bases, with 16 bases sitting between them. CDR3 length: 15 residues. In DNA, the CDR3 is TGTGCCAGCTCACCCGGAAGGGGGGACCAAGAGACCCAGTACTTC. Translation: CASSPGRGDQETQYF.

The gene calls are TRBV9 and TRBJ2-6, with 8 bases identical to TRBD1. CDR3 size: 17 residues. V gave up 4 bases and J gave up 0 bases; unmatched junction bases: 6. Germline loops: CDR1 SGDLS, CDR2 YYNGEE. CDR3 sequence: CASSLGQGYSGANVLTF. CDR3 coding DNA: TGTGCCAGCAGCCTCGGACAGGGATACTCTGGGGCCAACGTCCTGACTTTC.

This chain links TRBV5-4 with TRBJ2-5; TRBD1 aligns across 8 bases. This CDR3 has 16 residues. Germline trimming cut 0 bases from V and 0 bases from J; bases unmatched to any gene: 4. Per germline, CDR1 SGHNT and CDR2 YYREEE (reference sequence). The CDR3 spells CASSLGQGTYQETQYF. The CDR3 DNA sequence: TGTGCCAGCAGCTTGGGACAGGGGACCTACCAAGAGACCCAGTACTTC.